The entry below describes one TCR beta chain. Trimming removed 5 bases at V and 0 bases at J, with 12 bases between. The CDR3 contains 15 residues. Looked up from germline, CDR1 is SGHTA and CDR2 is FQGNSA. The entry originates in a study of blood T cell repertoires in COVID-19. Study context: Spain, Italy and the United States supplied samples that represented acute and convalescent COVID-19.

Methods used by the authors: Reference gene primer amplification gave estimated nucleated cell counts. Libraries were prepared by immunoSEQ multiplex PCR; TCRdb keeps only in-frame clonotypes and omits some of them. V, J and clone size derive from that table, while D and trimming were established from the DNA sequence. The table records 300,000 to 400,000 clones, 85% of them present only once. Cohorts were assigned according to the clinical history that participants reported. A case of COVID-19 had been met by exposed participants within 2 weeks before study entry. This clonotype originated in a woman in her twenties or thirties who had been exposed to COVID-19. The gene calls are TRBV7-2 and TRBJ2-3; possibly TRBD2 for D (6 bases). Material for sequencing was PBMCs or T cells enriched from blood (not recorded which). The CDR3 loop is CASSPRGTSTDTQYF. As DNA, the CDR3 is TGTGCCAGCAGCCCTCGCGGGACTAGCACAGATACGCAGTATTTT.